Listed here are 25 T cell receptor beta chains from one sample, sequenced in a study of T cells after yellow fever vaccination. TCRdb analysed the 5' RACE reads with MiXCR anew, one entry per CDR3 protein. The repertoire holds just under 600,000 distinct CDR3 sequences, with 13% as singletons. Sequencing used PBMCs, obtained on the day of the yellow fever booster vaccination. These receptor sequences come from a man aged 25 to 40 who received the YFV17D yellow fever vaccine.

The gene calls are TRBV20-1 and TRBJ2-5; 13 positions agree with TRBD2. Per germline, CDR1 DFQATT and CDR2 SNEGSKA (reference sequence). The CDR3 length is 16 residues. The junction had 11 bases not matched to a gene; V was cut back by 6 bases and J by 4 bases. DNA for the CDR3: TGCAGTGCCCGAGGACTAGCGGGAGAAACGGGAGAGACCCAGTACTTC. Its protein is CSARGLAGETGETQYF.

This clonotype showed up just a few times. This chain joins TRBV28 and TRBJ2-7; the match to TRBD2 covers 8 bases. Germline trimming cut 4 bases from V and 6 bases from J; bases unmatched to any gene: 11. The CDR3 extends over 15 amino acids. CDR1 MDHEN and CDR2 SYDVKM come from the germline V gene. The CDR3 loop is CASSSGGGGPVEQYF. CDR3 coding DNA: TGTGCCAGCAGTTCGGGGGGGGGAGGGCCTGTCGAGCAGTACTTC.

This clonotype has a handful of counts. The V call is TRBV6-5, the J call TRBJ2-7, with D possibly being TRBD2 (5 bases). There are 13 residues in the CDR3. V was shortened by 0 bases and J by 5 bases, with 8 bases between the two germline ends. Germline V CDR1 and CDR2: MNHEY, SVGAGI. The CDR3 coding sequence is TGTGCCAGCAGTTACTCGGCGAGGGACGAGCAGTACTTC. Its translation: CASSYSARDEQYF.

The sample holds a few counts of this clonotype. The chain combines TRBV27 with TRBJ2-2; the D is unclear. CDR3 size: 14 residues. Germline V gene data show CDR1 as MNHEY and CDR2 as SMNVEV (reference sequence). V was pared by 8 bases and J by 0 bases, with 10 bases between. CDR3 region: CASGSLANTGELFF. Here the CDR3 DNA reads TGTGCCAGCGGGTCTCTAGCGAACACCGGGGAGCTGTTTTTT.

The chain is built from TRBV20-1 and TRBJ2-3; 16 bases align to TRBD2. Germline V gene sequence: CDR1 DFQATT, CDR2 SNEGSKA (reference sequence). Germline trimming cut 3 bases from V and 2 bases from J; bases unmatched to any gene: 8. CDR3 length equals 18 residues. For the CDR3, the DNA is TGCAGTGCTAGGAGGGTGGGACTAGCGGGAGGGGACACAGATACGCAGTATTTT. It specifies CSARRVGLAGGDTDTQYF.

This chain's CDR3 is CSVDMAGGPQETQYF. CDR3 in DNA: TGCAGCGTTGATATGGCGGGAGGGCCCCAAGAGACCCAGTACTTC. This chain uses TRBV29-1 with TRBJ2-5; 9 nucleotides align to TRBD2. V lost 3 bases and J lost 1; bases outside the gene matches: 6. In germline, CDR1 is SQVTM, CDR2 ANQGSEA. The CDR3 has 15 amino acids.

This clonotype was detected only a few times. The chain employs TRBV20-1 and TRBJ2-3, with TRBD2 matching 8 bases. The CDR3 runs to 14 residues. Germline CDR1 reads DFQATT; CDR2 reads SNEGSKA (reference sequence). V shed 4 bases, J shed 4 bases, and the junction held 7 bases outside the gene matches. CDR3 DNA sequence: TGCAGTGCTATCTCGGGAGGGCCTTCAGATACGCAGTATTTT. Its protein is CSAISGGPSDTQYF.

This clonotype was counted only a few times. The CDR3 loop reads CASSEYGQNQPQHF. CDR3 bases: TGTGCCAGCAGTGAATACGGCCAAAATCAGCCCCAGCATTTT. The chain uses TRBV25-1 and TRBJ1-5; D unresolved. Germline V gene data show CDR1 as MGHDK and CDR2 as SYGVNS. V lost 0 bases, J lost 4 bases, and 7 bases lay in between. This CDR3 is 14 amino acids long.

The chain recombines TRBV12-3 or TRBV12-4 with TRBJ2-3, with D possibly matching TRBD2 (6 bases). The ends were cut back, 3 bases at V and 6 bases at J, with 16 bases in the middle. There are 15 residues in the CDR3. CDR3: CASSLGGRGADTQYF. In DNA, the CDR3 is TGTGCCAGCAGTTTGGGTGGGCGGGGTGCGGATACGCAGTATTTT.

This clonotype was picked up a small number of times. The V gene is TRBV10-3, the J gene TRBJ1-2; 9 bases are a match to TRBD1. CDR1 ENHRY and CDR2 SYGVKD come from the germline V gene. With V trimmed by 4 bases and J by 0 bases, 6 bases remained unmatched. The CDR3 has 16 residues. CDR3 protein: CAISGRTGDTNYGYTF. The CDR3 DNA reads as TGTGCCATCAGTGGAAGGACAGGGGACACTAACTATGGCTACACCTTC.

The chain recombines TRBV20-1 with TRBJ2-7; TRBD2 is a possible D gene (7 bases). V was cut by 0 bases and J by 6 bases, with 18 bases left in between. CDR3 length equals 15 residues. Germline CDR1 and CDR2: DFQATT and SNEGSKA (reference sequence). The DNA for the CDR3 is TGCAGTGCTAGAGAGGGGGGGCTAGCGCAAAGCGAGCAGTACTTC. Its translation is CSAREGGLAQSEQYF.

This clonotype was observed many times. The gene calls are TRBV18 and TRBJ1-4; no clear D gene. Germline lookup yields CDR1 KGHSH and CDR2 LQKENI. V lost 4 bases and J lost 7, with 4 bases in between. The CDR3 sequence is 11 residues long. The CDR3 sequence: CASSLAEKLFF. CDR3 DNA: TGTGCCAGCTCACTGGCTGAAAAACTGTTTTTT.

The chain recombines TRBV7-2 with TRBJ2-5, with TRBD2 matching 8 bases. With 5 bases clipped from V and 4 bases from J, the junction kept 9 bases outside the gene matches. Germline assignment: CDR1 SGHTA and CDR2 FQGNSA. The CDR3 consists of 15 residues. In DNA form, the CDR3 reads TGTGCCAGCAGCCCCCAGCGGGAGATAATAGAGACCCAGTACTTC. The encoded protein is CASSPQREIIETQYF.

This clonotype showed up just a few times. This CDR3 is CASSVETGNQETQYF. The CDR3 DNA reads as TGTGCCAGCAGCGTAGAGACAGGGAACCAAGAGACCCAGTACTTC. This chain joins TRBV7-9 and TRBJ2-5; 7 bases match TRBD1. Germline CDR1 SEHNR, CDR2 FQNEAQ (reference sequence). CDR3 size: 15 residues. V lost 5 bases, J lost 0 bases, and 6 bases stayed unmatched.

This clonotype has only a few counts. The genes are TRBV12-3 or TRBV12-4 and TRBJ2-7, with 7 bases aligning to TRBD1. Trimming removed 5 bases from V and 3 bases from J; junction bases left unmatched: 4. The CDR3 consists of 13 residues. The CDR3 sequence is CASSGTAIYEQYF. The CDR3 nucleotides read TGTGCCAGCAGTGGGACAGCAATCTACGAGCAGTACTTC.

V gene TRBV29-1 combines with J gene TRBJ2-3; D unclear. CDR3 size: 12 residues. In germline, CDR1 is SQVTM, CDR2 ANQGSEA. The CDR3 loop is CARLGYGDTQYF. The CDR3 region has the DNA TGCGCTAGGCTGGGGTATGGAGATACGCAGTATTTT.

V and J are TRBV20-1 and TRBJ1-1; 7 nucleotides align to TRBD1. V trimming: 3 bases; J trimming: 2 bases; junction bases outside the gene matches: 6. The germline gives CDR1 DFQATT, CDR2 SNEGSKA (reference sequence). This CDR3 is 14 amino acids long. CDR3 DNA sequence: TGCAGTGCTAGGCAGGGGGAAAAAAACACTGAAGCTTTCTTT. The encoded protein is CSARQGEKNTEAFF.

This clonotype was found a few times. CDR3 sequence reads: CSVAAGLGRETQYF. As DNA, the CDR3 is TGCAGCGTCGCAGCGGGACTGGGGAGGGAGACCCAGTACTTC. V and J are TRBV29-1 and TRBJ2-5, with 7 positions matching TRBD2. Trimming took 6 bases from V and 5 from J; bases not matched to a gene: 12. Germline CDR1 and CDR2: SQVTM and ANQGSEA. The CDR3 totals 14 residues.

The rearrangement links TRBV5-1 to TRBJ2-1; 14 nucleotides agree with TRBD2. This CDR3 is built from 16 residues. Germline V gene lookup returns CDR1 SGHRS and CDR2 YFSETQ. Trimming removed 3 bases from V and 7 bases from J; junction bases left unmatched: 6. The CDR3 DNA reads TGCGCCAGCAGCTCCGGACTAGCGGGAGGCCAAAATGAGCAGTTCTTC. It codes for CASSSGLAGGQNEQFF. Based on the CDR3 plus reference TRBV5-1 and TRBJ2-1, the full variable domain is KAGVTQTPRYLIKTRGQQVTLSCSPISGHRSVSWYQQTPGQGLQFLFEYFSETQRNKGNFPGRFSGRQFSNSRSEMNVSTLELGDSALYLCASSSGLAGGQNEQFFGPGTRLTVL.

The genes are TRBV18 and TRBJ1-2, with D unresolved. Trimming took off 0 bases at V and 2 bases at J, with 10 bases between the two ends. The CDR3 extends over 15 amino acids. CDR1 and CDR2 (germline): KGHSH, LQKENI. The CDR3, as DNA: TGTGCCAGCTCACCACCGGGGAGGGAAAACTATGGCTACACCTTC. Translation: CASSPPGRENYGYTF.

This clonotype was recorded many times. The rearrangement joins TRBV6-5 to TRBJ2-2; TRBD1 matches at 11 bases. The CDR3 extends over 17 amino acids. Germline-derived CDR1 and CDR2 are MNHEY and SVGAGI. Unmatched junction bases numbered 8, after V lost 1 base and J lost 7 bases. CDR3 coding DNA: TGTGCCAGCAGTTACTTCTCCGGGACAGGGGGTTACGGGGAGCTGTTTTTT. This translates into CASSYFSGTGGYGELFF.

The genes are TRBV7-9 and TRBJ2-7; no clear D gene. The CDR3 extends over 16 amino acids. The V gene lost 5 bases and the J gene lost 2 bases, with 19 bases spanning the gap. Germline-derived CDR1 and CDR2 are SEHNR and FQNEAQ (reference sequence). CDR3 bases: TGTGCCAGCAGCAGGGTGAAGGGCGGCTCCACCTACGAGCAGTACTTC. This translates into CASSRVKGGSTYEQYF.

This clonotype was observed a handful of times. This sequence joins TRBV20-1 and TRBJ2-3; no clear D. Trimming took off 2 bases at V and 4 bases at J, with 16 bases between the two ends. CDR3 size: 15 residues. Germline V lookup: CDR1 DFQATT, CDR2 SNEGSKA (reference sequence). Here the CDR3 DNA reads TGCAGTGCTAGAAGGTCGGGCCCGAGGCCAGATACGCAGTATTTT. This translates into CSARRSGPRPDTQYF.

This chain uses TRBV5-1 with TRBJ2-2; D perhaps matches TRBD2 (6 bases). The CDR3 consists of 14 residues. Per the germline V gene, CDR1 is SGHRS and CDR2 is YFSETQ. Trimming removed 5 bases at V and 1 base at J, with 9 bases between. CDR3 sequence: CASRRDLNTGELFF. In DNA, the CDR3 is TGCGCCAGCAGAAGGGACTTGAACACCGGGGAGCTGTTTTTT.

This chain uses TRBV20-1 with TRBJ2-3, with 13 nucleotides matching TRBD2. This CDR3 has 15 amino acids. CDR1 is DFQATT, CDR2 SNEGSKA, per germline (reference sequence). V lost 2 bases and J lost 5; bases outside the gene matches: 4. CDR3 bases: TGCAGTGCTAGACCACTAGCGGGAGGGGGAGATACGCAGTATTTT. This encodes CSARPLAGGGDTQYF.